Listed below are T cell receptor beta chains from one sample, sequenced in a study of cytomegalovirus exposure and HLA in healthy donors. TCRdb's copy holds only in-frame clones and misses some; the assay was immunoSEQ multiplex PCR. The sample has around 150,000 clones, approximately 80% seen once. Sequencing input: PBMCs. These receptors were collected from a male donor in good health and CMV-seropositive. The CDR3 runs from the conserved cysteine through the conserved F or W. Each record gives: J gene, clone size, D gene, V gene, CDR3 protein, CDR3 DNA. D genes are given only for firm matches. Size tells how often a clone was seen (once, few, many) or the class of an expanded clone, and some rows leave it out.

j_gene: TRBJ1-3; abundance: few; d_gene: TRBD1; v_gene: TRBV5-5; CDR3aa: CASSFRDRGRQSGNTIYF; CDR3nt: TGTGCCAGCAGCTTCCGGGACAGGGGGCGCCAATCTGGAAACACCATATATTTT
j_gene: TRBJ2-5; abundance: once; d_gene: .; v_gene: TRBV7-9; CDR3aa: CASSLPGEAETQYF; CDR3nt: TGTGCCAGCAGCTTACCGGGGGAGGCAGAGACCCAGTACTTC
j_gene: TRBJ2-3; abundance: .; d_gene: .; v_gene: TRBV7-9; CDR3aa: CASSGRDSGTDTQYF; CDR3nt: TGTGCCAGCAGCGGGCGGGACTCCGGGACAGATACGCAGTATTTT
j_gene: TRBJ1-2; abundance: .; d_gene: TRBD1; v_gene: TRBV6-5; CDR3aa: CATRQGSYGYTF; CDR3nt: TGTGCCACAAGACAGGGGAGCTACGGCTACACCTTC
j_gene: TRBJ2-5; abundance: .; d_gene: .; v_gene: TRBV7-2; CDR3aa: CASSPAGNQETQYF; CDR3nt: TGTGCCAGCAGCCCCGCCGGGAACCAAGAGACCCAGTACTTC
j_gene: TRBJ1-5; abundance: .; d_gene: .; v_gene: TRBV18; CDR3aa: CASSLDSPRPQHF; CDR3nt: TGTGCCAGCTCACTGGACAGCCCCAGGCCCCAGCATTTT
j_gene: TRBJ1-1; abundance: .; d_gene: .; v_gene: TRBV11-3; CDR3aa: CASSFRGAYNTEAFF; CDR3nt: TGTGCCAGCAGCTTCCGGGGGGCCTACAACACTGAAGCTTTCTTT
j_gene: TRBJ1-2; abundance: .; d_gene: .; v_gene: TRBV5-4; CDR3aa: CASSLEQVYGYTF; CDR3nt: TGTGCCAGCAGCTTGGAGCAGGTCTATGGCTACACCTTC
j_gene: TRBJ1-2; abundance: .; d_gene: .; v_gene: TRBV5-4; CDR3aa: CASSLGGGINYGYTF; CDR3nt: TGTGCCAGCAGCTTGGGGGGGGGAATTAACTATGGCTACACCTTC
j_gene: TRBJ2-3; abundance: .; d_gene: .; v_gene: TRBV14; CDR3aa: CASSQENEWLQDTTDTQYF; CDR3nt: TGTGCCAGCAGCCAAGAAAATGAGTGGCTACAGGACACCACAGATACGCAGTATTTT
j_gene: TRBJ2-5; abundance: .; d_gene: TRBD1; v_gene: TRBV30; CDR3aa: CAWSRTGPTQYF; CDR3nt: TGTGCCTGGAGTCGGACAGGGCCAACCCAGTACTTC
j_gene: TRBJ2-1; abundance: .; d_gene: .; v_gene: TRBV7-2; CDR3aa: CASSATGNEQFF; CDR3nt: TGTGCCAGCAGCGCGACCGGGAATGAGCAGTTCTTC
j_gene: TRBJ2-7; abundance: .; d_gene: .; v_gene: TRBV13; CDR3aa: CASSLAGGAHYEQYF; CDR3nt: TGTGCCAGCAGCTTAGCCGGGGGAGCCCACTACGAGCAGTACTTC
j_gene: TRBJ1-6; abundance: .; d_gene: TRBD1; v_gene: TRBV27; CDR3aa: CASSPRTGGNSPLHF; CDR3nt: TGTGCCAGCAGCCCCCGGACAGGGGGAAATTCACCCCTCCACTTT
j_gene: TRBJ2-7; abundance: .; d_gene: TRBD1; v_gene: TRBV27; CDR3aa: CASSWYRGSEQYF; CDR3nt: TGTGCCAGCAGTTGGTACAGGGGAAGCGAGCAGTACTTC
j_gene: TRBJ2-7; abundance: .; d_gene: TRBD2; v_gene: TRBV4-2; CDR3aa: CASSQGQGLAEGDEQYF; CDR3nt: TGTGCCAGCAGCCAAGGTCAGGGACTAGCGGAAGGGGACGAGCAGTACTTC
j_gene: TRBJ2-7; abundance: .; d_gene: .; v_gene: TRBV7-9; CDR3aa: CASSLGSGSSYEQYF; CDR3nt: TGTGCCAGCAGCTTAGGGTCAGGAAGCTCCTACGAGCAGTACTTC
j_gene: TRBJ2-1; abundance: .; d_gene: .; v_gene: TRBV9; CDR3aa: CASQVGSGGYNEQFF; CDR3nt: TGTGCCAGTCAGGTGGGGTCAGGGGGGTACAATGAGCAGTTCTTC
j_gene: TRBJ2-1; abundance: once; d_gene: TRBD2; v_gene: TRBV9; CDR3aa: CASRGSTYNEQFF; CDR3nt: TGTGCCAGTCGCGGGAGTACATACAATGAGCAGTTCTTC
j_gene: TRBJ2-7; abundance: .; d_gene: .; v_gene: TRBV4-1; CDR3aa: CASSQDPGSGYEQYF; CDR3nt: TGCGCCAGCAGCCAAGATCCGGGGTCTGGTTACGAGCAGTACTTC
j_gene: TRBJ1-2; abundance: .; d_gene: TRBD1; v_gene: TRBV30; CDR3aa: CAWGRTGRGYTF; CDR3nt: TGTGCCTGGGGTCGGACAGGGCGAGGCTACACCTTC
j_gene: TRBJ2-3; abundance: .; d_gene: .; v_gene: TRBV18; CDR3aa: CASSPKQGDTQYF; CDR3nt: TGTGCCAGCTCACCCAAACAGGGAGATACGCAGTATTTT
j_gene: TRBJ2-5; abundance: .; d_gene: TRBD2; v_gene: TRBV13; CDR3aa: CASSSGTSQETQYF; CDR3nt: TGTGCCAGCAGCTCCGGGACTAGCCAAGAGACCCAGTACTTC
j_gene: TRBJ1-1; abundance: .; d_gene: TRBD1; v_gene: TRBV2; CDR3aa: CASGRQGTEAFF; CDR3nt: TGTGCCAGCGGTCGACAGGGAACTGAAGCTTTCTTT
j_gene: TRBJ2-7; abundance: .; d_gene: .; v_gene: TRBV7-2; CDR3aa: CASSLEFGGPHEQYF; CDR3nt: TGTGCCAGCAGCTTAGAATTTGGGGGCCCCCACGAGCAGTACTTC
j_gene: TRBJ1-1; abundance: .; d_gene: TRBD1; v_gene: TRBV2; CDR3aa: CASSGTGVRFGAFF; CDR3nt: TGTGCCAGCAGTGGGACAGGGGTGAGGTTTGGAGCTTTCTTT
j_gene: TRBJ2-2; abundance: .; d_gene: TRBD2; v_gene: TRBV7-9; CDR3aa: CASSHLAGDTGELFF; CDR3nt: TGTGCCAGCAGCCATCTAGCGGGAGACACCGGGGAGCTGTTTTTT
j_gene: TRBJ2-1; abundance: .; d_gene: TRBD2; v_gene: TRBV5-4; CDR3aa: CASSLGTSKASEQFF; CDR3nt: TGTGCCAGCAGCTTAGGGACTAGCAAGGCAAGTGAGCAGTTCTTC
j_gene: TRBJ2-7; abundance: .; d_gene: .; v_gene: TRBV5-1; CDR3aa: CASSLGSGGQITYEQYF; CDR3nt: TGCGCCAGCAGCTTGGGGTCTGGAGGACAGATAACCTACGAGCAGTACTTC
j_gene: TRBJ1-1; abundance: .; d_gene: TRBD1; v_gene: TRBV19; CDR3aa: CASSIPRDSPDTEAFF; CDR3nt: TGTGCCAGTAGTATTCCTCGGGACAGCCCGGACACTGAAGCTTTCTTT
j_gene: TRBJ2-2; abundance: once; d_gene: TRBD2; v_gene: TRBV18; CDR3aa: CASGLAGGRTGELLF; CDR3nt: TGTGCCAGCGGACTAGCGGGGGGAAGGACCGGGGAGCTGCTTTTT
j_gene: TRBJ2-7; abundance: .; d_gene: TRBD1; v_gene: TRBV4-2; CDR3aa: CASSQELTGGDHPYEQYF; CDR3nt: TGTGCCAGCAGCCAAGAGTTGACAGGGGGCGACCACCCCTACGAGCAGTACTTC
j_gene: TRBJ2-1; abundance: .; d_gene: .; v_gene: TRBV29-1; CDR3aa: CSAGSGTLTYNEQFF; CDR3nt: TGCAGCGCTGGGTCCGGGACTCTCACTTACAATGAGCAGTTCTTC
j_gene: TRBJ1-3; abundance: .; d_gene: TRBD1; v_gene: TRBV7-2; CDR3aa: CASSSPSGQGFSGNTIYF; CDR3nt: TGTGCCAGCAGTTCCCCCTCCGGACAGGGGTTCTCTGGAAACACCATATATTTT
j_gene: TRBJ2-1; abundance: .; d_gene: .; v_gene: TRBV25-1; CDR3aa: CASSESRRREYNEQFF; CDR3nt: TGTGCCAGCAGTGAATCCAGGCGGAGGGAGTACAATGAGCAGTTCTTC
j_gene: TRBJ2-7; abundance: .; d_gene: TRBD1; v_gene: TRBV4-2; CDR3aa: CASSQERTGDSSRYF; CDR3nt: TGTGCCAGCAGCCAAGAAAGGACAGGGGACTCCAGTCGGTACTTC
j_gene: TRBJ1-1; abundance: .; d_gene: .; v_gene: TRBV7-8; CDR3aa: CASSLEGLSMNTEAFF; CDR3nt: TGTGCCAGCAGCTTAGAGGGGCTCTCCATGAACACTGAAGCTTTCTTT
j_gene: TRBJ1-5; abundance: .; d_gene: TRBD1; v_gene: TRBV6-5; CDR3aa: CASRPGQGNQPQHF; CDR3nt: TGTGCCAGCAGGCCCGGACAGGGCAATCAGCCCCAGCATTTT
j_gene: TRBJ1-1; abundance: .; d_gene: .; v_gene: TRBV29-1; CDR3aa: CSVEAGNTEAFF; CDR3nt: TGCAGCGTTGAGGCGGGAAACACTGAAGCTTTCTTT
j_gene: TRBJ1-3; abundance: .; d_gene: .; v_gene: TRBV7-2; CDR3aa: CASSTGTGNTIYF; CDR3nt: TGTGCCAGCAGCACAGGGACTGGAAACACCATATATTTT
j_gene: TRBJ2-3; abundance: .; d_gene: .; v_gene: TRBV7-3; CDR3aa: CASAVGGQGGTDTQYF; CDR3nt: TGTGCCAGCGCGGTGGGGGGGCAAGGCGGCACAGATACGCAGTATTTT
j_gene: TRBJ2-7; abundance: .; d_gene: .; v_gene: TRBV15; CDR3aa: CATSSGQLLSSYEQYF; CDR3nt: TGTGCCACCAGCAGTGGACAGTTACTTAGCTCCTACGAGCAGTACTTC
j_gene: TRBJ1-6; abundance: .; d_gene: .; v_gene: TRBV15; CDR3aa: CATSREGTGSPLHF; CDR3nt: TGTGCCACCAGTCGGGAAGGAACTGGTTCACCCCTCCACTTT
j_gene: TRBJ1-2; abundance: once; d_gene: .; v_gene: TRBV27; CDR3aa: CASSLLSRGYGYTF; CDR3nt: TGTGCCAGCAGTTTATTATCACGGGGATATGGCTACACCTTC
j_gene: TRBJ1-4; abundance: once; d_gene: TRBD1; v_gene: TRBV29-1; CDR3aa: CSVSGRGSEKLFF; CDR3nt: TGCAGCGTCTCAGGCAGGGGGAGTGAAAAACTGTTTTTT
j_gene: TRBJ2-2; abundance: .; d_gene: .; v_gene: TRBV7-6; CDR3aa: CASSLAVSGNAGELFF; CDR3nt: TGTGCCAGCAGCTTAGCGGTATCAGGGAATGCCGGGGAGCTGTTTTTT
j_gene: TRBJ1-2; abundance: .; d_gene: .; v_gene: TRBV27; CDR3aa: CASSFNRAYGYTF; CDR3nt: TGTGCCAGCAGTTTCAACAGGGCCTATGGCTACACCTTC
j_gene: TRBJ2-4; abundance: few; d_gene: .; v_gene: TRBV19; CDR3aa: CASAPSGKNIQYF; CDR3nt: TGTGCCAGTGCCCCTTCGGGCAAAAACATTCAGTACTTC
j_gene: TRBJ2-7; abundance: .; d_gene: TRBD2; v_gene: TRBV13; CDR3aa: CASSLWGGGYEQYF; CDR3nt: TGTGCCAGCAGCTTATGGGGGGGAGGCTACGAGCAGTACTTC
j_gene: TRBJ2-5; abundance: once; d_gene: .; v_gene: TRBV28; CDR3aa: CASSWGQAPGETQYF; CDR3nt: TGTGCCAGCAGTTGGGGGCAGGCACCGGGAGAGACCCAGTACTTC
j_gene: TRBJ2-4; abundance: .; d_gene: .; v_gene: TRBV13; CDR3aa: CASSQGLPGIIFQYF; CDR3nt: TGTGCCAGCAGCCAGGGGCTGCCTGGCATAATATTTCAGTACTTC
j_gene: TRBJ2-3; abundance: once; d_gene: TRBD1; v_gene: TRBV28; CDR3aa: CASSSGQGDTQYF; CDR3nt: TGTGCCAGCAGTTCAGGACAGGGAGATACGCAGTATTTT
j_gene: TRBJ2-7; abundance: .; d_gene: TRBD1; v_gene: TRBV29-1; CDR3aa: CSALPGQGAEQYF; CDR3nt: TGCAGCGCTCTCCCGGGGCAGGGGGCCGAGCAGTACTTC
j_gene: TRBJ1-2; abundance: few; d_gene: TRBD1; v_gene: TRBV6-5; CDR3aa: CASTGDRVGYGYTF; CDR3nt: TGTGCCAGCACCGGGGACAGGGTGGGGTATGGCTACACCTTC
j_gene: TRBJ2-3; abundance: .; d_gene: .; v_gene: TRBV21-1; CDR3aa: CASITPGGGLAGESGTDTQYF; CDR3nt: TGTGCCAGCATTACACCCGGTGGGGGGCTAGCGGGAGAGTCTGGAACAGATACGCAGTATTTT
j_gene: TRBJ2-1; abundance: .; d_gene: .; v_gene: TRBV9; CDR3aa: CASSPQASHEQFF; CDR3nt: TGTGCCAGCAGCCCCCAAGCCTCCCATGAGCAGTTCTTC
j_gene: TRBJ2-7; abundance: .; d_gene: .; v_gene: TRBV19; CDR3aa: CASSQRNTNSYEQYF; CDR3nt: TGTGCCAGTAGTCAACGTAACACCAACTCCTACGAGCAGTACTTC
j_gene: TRBJ1-1; abundance: once; d_gene: TRBD1; v_gene: TRBV7-2; CDR3aa: CASSLGPQGSTEAFF; CDR3nt: TGTGCCAGCAGCTTGGGCCCACAGGGGAGCACTGAAGCTTTCTTT
j_gene: TRBJ2-1; abundance: .; d_gene: TRBD2; v_gene: TRBV6-1; CDR3aa: CASALRLAGYGEQFF; CDR3nt: TGTGCCAGCGCTCTCCGACTAGCGGGATATGGTGAGCAGTTCTTC
j_gene: TRBJ1-1; abundance: .; d_gene: TRBD1; v_gene: TRBV13; CDR3aa: CASSYGQGEAFF; CDR3nt: TGTGCCAGCAGCTACGGACAGGGGGAAGCTTTCTTT